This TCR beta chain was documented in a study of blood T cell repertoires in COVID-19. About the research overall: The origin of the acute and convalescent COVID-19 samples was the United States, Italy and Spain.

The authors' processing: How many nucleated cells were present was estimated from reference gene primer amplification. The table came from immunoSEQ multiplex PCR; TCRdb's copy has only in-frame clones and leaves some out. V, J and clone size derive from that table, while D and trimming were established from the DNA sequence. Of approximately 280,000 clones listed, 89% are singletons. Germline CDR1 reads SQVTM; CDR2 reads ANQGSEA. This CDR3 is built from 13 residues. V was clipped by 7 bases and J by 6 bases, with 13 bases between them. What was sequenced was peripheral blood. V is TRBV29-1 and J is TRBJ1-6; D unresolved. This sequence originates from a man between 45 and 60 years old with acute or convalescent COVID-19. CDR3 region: CSASGGTNSPLHF. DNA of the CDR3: TGCAGCGCCTCGGGAGGTACTAATTCACCCCTCCACTTT. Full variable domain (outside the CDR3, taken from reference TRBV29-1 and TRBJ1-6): SAVISQKPSRDICQRGTSLTIQCQVDSQVTMMFWYRQQPGQSLTLIATANQGSEATYESGFVIDKFPISRPNLTFSTLTVSNMSPEDSSIYLCSASGGTNSPLHFGNGTRLTVT.